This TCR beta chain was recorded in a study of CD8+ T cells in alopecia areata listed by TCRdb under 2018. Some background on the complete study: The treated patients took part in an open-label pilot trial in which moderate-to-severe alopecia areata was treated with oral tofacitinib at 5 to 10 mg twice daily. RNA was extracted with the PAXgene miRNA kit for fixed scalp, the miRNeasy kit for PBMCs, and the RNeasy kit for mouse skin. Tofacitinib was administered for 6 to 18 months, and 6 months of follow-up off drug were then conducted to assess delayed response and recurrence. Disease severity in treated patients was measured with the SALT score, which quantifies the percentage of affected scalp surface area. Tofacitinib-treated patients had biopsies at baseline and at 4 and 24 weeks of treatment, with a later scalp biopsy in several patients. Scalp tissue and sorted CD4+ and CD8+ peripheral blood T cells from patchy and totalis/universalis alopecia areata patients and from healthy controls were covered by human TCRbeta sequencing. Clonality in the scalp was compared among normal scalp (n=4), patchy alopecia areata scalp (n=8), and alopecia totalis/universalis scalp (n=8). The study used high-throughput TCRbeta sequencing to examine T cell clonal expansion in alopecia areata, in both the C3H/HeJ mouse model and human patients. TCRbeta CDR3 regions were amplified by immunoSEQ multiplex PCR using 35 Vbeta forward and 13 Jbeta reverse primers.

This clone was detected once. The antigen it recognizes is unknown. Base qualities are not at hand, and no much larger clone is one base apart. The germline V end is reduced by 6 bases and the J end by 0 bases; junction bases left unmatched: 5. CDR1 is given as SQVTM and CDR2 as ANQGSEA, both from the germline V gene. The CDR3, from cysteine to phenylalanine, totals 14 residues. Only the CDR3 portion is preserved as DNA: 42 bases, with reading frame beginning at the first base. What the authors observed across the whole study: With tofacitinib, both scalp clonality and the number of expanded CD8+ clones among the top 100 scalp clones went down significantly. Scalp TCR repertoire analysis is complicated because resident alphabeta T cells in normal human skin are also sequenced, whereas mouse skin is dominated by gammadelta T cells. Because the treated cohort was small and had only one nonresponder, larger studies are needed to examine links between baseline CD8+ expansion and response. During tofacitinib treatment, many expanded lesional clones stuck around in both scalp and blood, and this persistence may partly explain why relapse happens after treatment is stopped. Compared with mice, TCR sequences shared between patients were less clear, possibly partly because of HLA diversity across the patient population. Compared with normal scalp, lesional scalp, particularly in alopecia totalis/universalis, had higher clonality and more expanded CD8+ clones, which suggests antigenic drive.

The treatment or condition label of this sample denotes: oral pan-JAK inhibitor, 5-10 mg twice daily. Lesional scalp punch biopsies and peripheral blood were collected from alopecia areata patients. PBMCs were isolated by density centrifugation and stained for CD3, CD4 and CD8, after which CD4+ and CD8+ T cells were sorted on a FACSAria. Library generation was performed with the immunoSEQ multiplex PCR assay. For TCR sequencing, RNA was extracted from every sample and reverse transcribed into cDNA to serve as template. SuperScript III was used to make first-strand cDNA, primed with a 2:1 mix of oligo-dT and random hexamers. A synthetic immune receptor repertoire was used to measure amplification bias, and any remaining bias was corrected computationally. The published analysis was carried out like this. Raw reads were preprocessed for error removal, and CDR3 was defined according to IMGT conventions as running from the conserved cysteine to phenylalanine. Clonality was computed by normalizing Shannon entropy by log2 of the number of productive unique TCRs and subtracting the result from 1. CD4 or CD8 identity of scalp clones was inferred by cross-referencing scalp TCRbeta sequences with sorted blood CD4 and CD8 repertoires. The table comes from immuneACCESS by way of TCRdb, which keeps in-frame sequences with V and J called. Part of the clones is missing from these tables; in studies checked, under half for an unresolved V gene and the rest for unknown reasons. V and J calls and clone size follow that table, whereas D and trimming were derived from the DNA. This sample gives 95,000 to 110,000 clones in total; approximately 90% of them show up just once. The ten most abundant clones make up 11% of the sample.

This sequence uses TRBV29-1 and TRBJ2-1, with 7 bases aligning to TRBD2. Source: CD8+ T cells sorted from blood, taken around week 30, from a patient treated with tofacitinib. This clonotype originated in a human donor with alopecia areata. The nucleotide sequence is TGCAGCGTAACCGGACTAGACTCCTACAATGAGCAGTTCTTC. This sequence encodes CSVTGLDSYNEQFF.